What follows are 32 T cell receptor beta chains derived from one specimen sequenced in a study of blood T cell repertoires in COVID-19. Data came from immunoSEQ multiplex PCR; TCRdb stores just in-frame clones and leaves some out. The sample shows 95,000 to 150,000 clones, around 87% of them seen only once. Sequences were obtained from peripheral blood. The source is a woman aged 55-70 years with COVID-19, enrolled during active disease.

The J gene is TRBJ2-7, the V gene TRBV20-1, with 7 nucleotides matching TRBD2. This CDR3 is 13 amino acids long. CDR1 and CDR2 (germline): DFQATT, SNEGSKA (reference sequence). V shed 3 bases, J shed 0 bases, and the junction held 2 bases outside the gene matches. CDR3 protein: CSASSGRSYEQYF. Written as DNA, the CDR3 is TGCAGTGCTAGTAGCGGGCGCTCCTACGAGCAGTACTTC.

The rearrangement links TRBV19 to TRBJ1-2; 9 bases match TRBD1. This CDR3 contains 16 residues. Germline trimming cut 5 bases from V and 8 bases from J; bases unmatched to any gene: 15. The V gene's germline CDR1 is LNHDA and CDR2 SQIVND (reference sequence). CDR3 sequence (DNA): TGTGCCAGTAGTGCCACCTACAGGGGGCGAGACTTCGGCTACACCTTC. As protein: CASSATYRGRDFGYTF.

The DNA for the CDR3 is TGTGCCAGCAGCGTAGTTCCACGGGGCACTGAAGCTTTCTTT. Translated, it gives CASSVVPRGTEAFF. This chain connects TRBV9 to TRBJ1-1; D ambiguous. Germline loops: CDR1 SGDLS, CDR2 YYNGEE. The CDR3 extends over 14 amino acids. The V gene lost 0 bases and the J gene lost 4 bases, with 10 bases spanning the gap.

The chain has TRBV30 and TRBJ2-7; tentatively, D is TRBD1 (6 bases). This CDR3 is built from 12 residues. Germline V gives CDR1 GTSNPN, CDR2 SVGIG (reference sequence). The V gene lost 1 base and the J gene lost 4 bases, with 8 bases spanning the gap. CDR3 DNA sequence: TGTGCCTGGAGTGCGGACAGATACGAGCAGTACTTC. It codes for CAWSADRYEQYF.

The chain couples TRBV9 to TRBJ2-3, with 9 bases lining up with TRBD2. J lost 1 base, V lost 5 bases, and 11 bases had no gene match. The CDR3 runs 17 residues. Germline V gene sequence: CDR1 SGDLS, CDR2 YYNGEE. CDR3 coding DNA: TGTGCCAGCAGTGATGGGAGCGGGGGGTCTGGCACAGATACGCAGTATTTT. It specifies CASSDGSGGSGTDTQYF.

The rearrangement links TRBV4-1 to TRBJ1-1; D not certain. The CDR3 covers 14 residues. Trimming removed 1 base at V and 5 bases at J, with 11 bases between. The germline CDR1 and CDR2 sequences are MGHRA and YSYEKL. CDR3 in amino acids: CASSQGAGRTEAFF. CDR3 DNA: TGCGCCAGCAGCCAAGGGGCAGGCCGGACTGAAGCTTTCTTT.

The chain joins TRBV7-2 to TRBJ1-5; D remains ambiguous. Between the trimmed V and J ends, which lost 5 bases and 4 bases, there was a span of 21 bases. There are 17 residues in the CDR3. Germline V gene lookup returns CDR1 SGHTA and CDR2 FQGNSA. CDR3 sequence (DNA): TGTGCCAGCAGCCTAAGTGGTCAAGGACTACTTAATCAGCCCCAGCATTTT. This codes for CASSLSGQGLLNQPQHF.

The chain uses TRBV20-1 and TRBJ1-2; D is ambiguous. Germline V gene data show CDR1 as DFQATT and CDR2 as SNEGSKA (reference sequence). This CDR3 is 10 amino acids long. The germline V and J ends were trimmed by 3 bases and 13 bases, with 12 bases remaining between them. CDR3 coding DNA: TGCAGTGCTAGGTCCCGGGTAGCCACCTTC. This sequence encodes CSARSRVATF.

The rearrangement uses TRBV5-6 and TRBJ2-7; no definite D call. The CDR3 is 14 residues long. Germline V gene data show CDR1 as SGHDT and CDR2 as YYEEEE. V was shortened by 4 bases and J by 9 bases, with 20 bases between the two germline ends. The CDR3 DNA reads as TGTGCCAGCAGCCCTCTTGCCCCGACGGCAGGGCAGTACTTC. Encoded protein: CASSPLAPTAGQYF.

J is TRBJ2-5 and V is TRBV5-4; D is possibly TRBD2 (6 bases). CDR1 and CDR2 from the germline V gene are SGHNT and YYREEE (reference sequence). V lost 3 bases and J lost 2, with 11 bases in between. This CDR3 region has 14 residues. The CDR3 DNA sequence: TGTGCCAGCAGCTCCGGGAGCGGGCAAGAGACCCAGTACTTC. Amino acids: CASSSGSGQETQYF.

The chain is built from TRBV9 and TRBJ2-1; no clear D. The CDR3 consists of 12 residues. Germline lookup yields CDR1 SGDLS and CDR2 YYNGEE. The V end was cut by 4 bases, the J end by 10 bases, with 12 bases between. The CDR3 reads CASSNNPGEQFF. Here the CDR3 DNA reads TGTGCCAGCAGCAATAACCCCGGGGAGCAGTTCTTC.

In DNA form, the CDR3 reads TGTGCCAGCAGCCTCTGGGGGGGTGAAAAACTGTTTTTT. Amino acids: CASSLWGGEKLFF. The chain links TRBV5-5 to TRBJ1-4; tentatively, D is TRBD1 (5 bases). This CDR3 has 13 residues. Between the trimmed V and J ends, which lost 4 bases and 7 bases, there was a span of 11 bases. The germline CDR1 and CDR2 sequences are SGHKS and YYEKEE (reference sequence).

This sequence joins TRBV2 and TRBJ2-4, with D maybe TRBD1 (6 bases). The V gene's germline CDR1 is SNHLY and CDR2 FYNNEI. This CDR3 has 17 residues. V was cut by 1 base and J by 0 bases, with 13 bases left in between. The CDR3 nucleotides read TGTGCCAGCAGTGAAGTTCCCGACAGGCTAGCCAAAAACATTCAGTACTTC. This codes for CASSEVPDRLAKNIQYF.

The V and J genes are TRBV14 and TRBJ2-3, with 12 nucleotides matching TRBD2. V was pared by 4 bases and J by 2 bases, with 13 bases of the junction left unmatched. The CDR3 runs 19 residues. The germline gives CDR1 SGHDN, CDR2 FVKESK. In DNA, the CDR3 is TGTGCCAGCAGCCTATCGAGGACTAGCGGGGATGATGACACAGATACGCAGTATTTT. Protein: CASSLSRTSGDDDTDTQYF.

The DNA of the CDR3 is TGTGCCAGCTCGCACGGGAACAGAGCCTACGAGCAGTACTTC. The encoded protein is CASSHGNRAYEQYF. This rearrangement joins TRBV18 to TRBJ2-7; D possibly corresponds to TRBD2 (5 bases). There are 14 residues in the CDR3. Germline assignment: CDR1 KGHSH and CDR2 LQKENI. Trimming took 6 bases from V and 2 from J, leaving 14 bases between them.

The gene calls are TRBV12-5 and TRBJ2-3, with D tentatively TRBD1 (5 bases). CDR3 length: 16 amino acids. V was cut by 1 base and J by 5 bases, with 16 bases left in between. Looked up from germline, CDR1 is LGHNT and CDR2 is FRNRAP. The CDR3 spells CASGLGAGHGGDTQYF. CDR3 nucleotide sequence: TGTGCTAGTGGTTTGGGCGCAGGGCACGGTGGAGATACGCAGTATTTT.

The chain recombines TRBV3-1 (or the pseudogene TRBV3-2) with TRBJ2-5, with a weak D call TRBD1 (6 bases). The V gene lost 4 bases and the J gene lost 5 bases, with 17 bases spanning the gap. Per the germline V gene, CDR1 is LGHDT and CDR2 is YNNKEL (reference sequence). This CDR3 is 15 amino acids long. The CDR3 DNA follows: TGTGCCAGCAGCCGTCTGACAGGCTTGATGGAGACCCAGTACTTC. Protein: CASSRLTGLMETQYF.

The chain links TRBV9 to TRBJ1-3; 8 bases agree with TRBD1. Germline CDR1 SGDLS, CDR2 YYNGEE. CDR3 length: 20 amino acids. V trimming: 0 bases; J trimming: 0 bases; junction bases outside the gene matches: 14. CDR3 DNA sequence: TGTGCCAGCAGCGTAGCACCGACCGGGACAGGCTTTGCCTCTGGAAACACCATATATTTT. Its translation is CASSVAPTGTGFASGNTIYF.

The chain recombines TRBV7-6 with TRBJ2-3, with 8 bases lining up with TRBD2. The CDR3 extends over 15 amino acids. Germline assignment: CDR1 SGHVS and CDR2 FNYEAQ. The junction had 6 bases not matched to a gene; V was cut back by 6 bases and J by 1 base. CDR3 amino acids: CASRLTRGGTDTQYF. CDR3 nucleotides: TGTGCCAGCAGACTAACGCGGGGGGGCACAGATACGCAGTATTTT.

J is TRBJ2-5 and V is TRBV9; D call uncertain. The CDR3 has 12 residues. Germline CDR1 and CDR2: SGDLS and YYNGEE. Trimming pared 4 bases from V and 5 bases from J, leaving 9 bases between. CDR3 in amino acids: CASSPSSETQYF. CDR3 nucleotides: TGTGCCAGCAGCCCCTCCTCTGAGACCCAGTACTTC.

This chain uses TRBV19 with TRBJ1-2, with no clear D. Germline V gene lookup returns CDR1 LNHDA and CDR2 SQIVND (reference sequence). The V gene lost 3 bases and the J gene lost 8 bases, with 13 bases spanning the gap. This CDR3 is built from 13 residues. The CDR3 protein is CASSMQRGSGYTF. The CDR3 DNA is TGTGCCAGTAGTATGCAAAGAGGTTCGGGCTACACCTTC.

The gene calls are TRBV27 and TRBJ1-2, with D perhaps matching TRBD1 (6 bases). This CDR3 is built from 17 residues. V was pared by 3 bases and J by 5 bases, with 22 bases between. Germline V gene data show CDR1 as MNHEY and CDR2 as SMNVEV (reference sequence). DNA for the CDR3: TGTGCCAGCAGTTTCCTCCCACTCCTGACAGGAAATTATGGCTACACCTTC. Translating gives CASSFLPLLTGNYGYTF.

The rearrangement uses TRBV19 and TRBJ1-1; 8 bases are shared with TRBD1. The CDR3 is 14 residues long. J lost 1 base, V lost 5 bases, and 3 bases had no gene match. Germline V CDR1 and CDR2: LNHDA, SQIVND (reference sequence). The CDR3 DNA sequence: TGTGCCAGTAGTGGGACAGGTTGGAACACTGAAGCTTTCTTT. It translates to CASSGTGWNTEAFF. Based on the CDR3 plus reference TRBV19 and TRBJ1-1, the full variable domain is DGGITQSPKYLFRKEGQNVTLSCEQNLNHDAMYWYRQDPGQGLRLIYYSQIVNDFQKGDIAEGYSVSREKKESFPLTVTSAQKNPTAFYLCASSGTGWNTEAFFGQGTRLTVV.

The DNA of the CDR3 is TGTGCCAGCAGACGGGGTGGCTATGGCTACACCTTC. Translated, it gives CASRRGGYGYTF. The rearrangement joins TRBV5-8 to TRBJ1-2, with D unclear. The germline gives CDR1 SGHTS, CDR2 YDEGEE. This CDR3 is built from 12 residues. Trimming left V 5 bases short and J 4 bases short, with 9 bases between.

This chain connects TRBV27 to TRBJ1-1; D not certain. This CDR3 comprises 15 residues. Germline V CDR1 and CDR2: MNHEY, SMNVEV (reference sequence). With 5 bases removed from V and 2 bases from J, the gap between germline ends came to 15 bases. CDR3 sequence reads: CASSNRQWVNTEAFF. As DNA, the CDR3 is TGTGCCAGCAGTAACAGACAATGGGTCAACACTGAAGCTTTCTTT.

A few counts support this clone. The chain carries TRBV4-3 and TRBJ2-2; TRBD2 matches 15 bases. V shed 4 bases and J 6 bases; nucleotides not matched to a gene: 0. The CDR3 contains 15 residues. CDR1 is LGHNA, CDR2 YSLEER, per germline. The CDR3 nucleotides read TGCGCCAGCAGCCGGACTAGCGGGGGGGCCGGGGAGCTGTTTTTT. This encodes CASSRTSGGAGELFF.

As DNA, the CDR3 is TGTGCCAGCAGCGTCGGGGGGCCCCTCCACTTT. This translates into CASSVGGPLHF. V and J are TRBV5-6 and TRBJ1-6; tentatively, D is TRBD1 (5 bases). V lost 4 bases, J lost 13 bases, and 9 bases lay in between. Germline lookup yields CDR1 SGHDT and CDR2 YYEEEE. The CDR3 is 11 residues long.

This clone was counted only a few times. This chain links TRBV4-1 with TRBJ1-1; no clear D gene. V was trimmed by 0 bases and J by 5 bases, leaving 16 bases between them. Germline values: CDR1 MGHRA, CDR2 YSYEKL. The CDR3 is 16 residues long. The CDR3 spells CASSQEPQVTGTEAFF. The CDR3 nucleotides are TGCGCCAGCAGCCAAGAACCACAAGTAACGGGGACTGAAGCTTTCTTT.

J is TRBJ2-7 and V is TRBV6-1; 9 bases fit TRBD1. Germline assignment: CDR1 MNHNS and CDR2 SASEGT. Trimming took 3 bases from V and 3 from J; bases not matched to a gene: 15. The CDR3 has 18 residues. The CDR3 nucleotides are TGTGCCAGCAGTGAGCCCGTGGCCCGCCGGGACAGGGTCTACGAGCAGTACTTC. This codes for CASSEPVARRDRVYEQYF.

This clone was observed a handful of times. The gene calls are TRBV21-1 and TRBJ2-2; TRBD1 was called by the table and not checked on the DNA. TRBV21-1 is marked as a pseudogene. This CDR3 region has 17 residues. The CDR3 sequence: CASSKVRGQGDTGELFF. CDR3 sequence (DNA): TGTGCCAGCAGCAAAGTCCGGGGACAGGGGGACACCGGGGAGCTGTTTTTT.

The chain carries TRBV11-1 and TRBJ2-7, with D hard to call. CDR1 SGHAT and CDR2 FQDESV come from the germline V gene (reference sequence). The germline V and J ends were trimmed by 5 bases and 6 bases, with 14 bases remaining between them. The CDR3 sequence is 13 residues long. CDR3 loop: CASSPPRGIEQYF. The CDR3 region has the DNA TGTGCCAGCAGCCCACCCCGCGGTATCGAGCAGTACTTC.

The chain recombines TRBV3-1 (or the pseudogene TRBV3-2) with TRBJ2-7, with 11 bases matching TRBD2. The germline gives CDR1 LGHDT, CDR2 YNNKEL (reference sequence). The CDR3 consists of 15 residues. After removal of 4 bases from V and 3 bases from J, the junction contained 5 bases not matched to a gene. The CDR3 protein is CASSPKGLAVYEQYF. The CDR3 DNA reads as TGTGCCAGCAGCCCGAAGGGACTAGCGGTCTACGAGCAGTACTTC.